These 13 T cell receptor beta chains originate from one sample sequenced in a study of cytomegalovirus exposure and HLA in healthy donors. 13 Jbeta primers and 60 Vbeta primers were used for the PCR. Measured with immunoSEQ multiplex PCR; TCRdb has only the in-frame clones, and not every one. The sample shows roughly 100,000 clones, more than 75% of them seen only once. The sample consisted of PBMCs. These receptor sequences come from a woman between 18 and 29 years old in good health and CMV-seropositive.

This clone was seen at least ten times. The chain joins TRBV10-3 to TRBJ1-1; TRBD1 matches 7 bases. Germline assignment: CDR1 ENHRY and CDR2 SYGVKD. The CDR3 runs to 13 residues. Unmatched junction bases numbered 7, after V lost 10 bases and J lost 2 bases. This CDR3 is CASDTGDNTEAFF. The CDR3 DNA reads as TGTGCCAGCGATACAGGGGACAACACTGAAGCTTTCTTT.

The V call is TRBV7-2, the J call TRBJ2-7, with 11 bases identical to TRBD2. J was trimmed by 3 bases and V by 5 bases; bases with no gene match: 6. The CDR3 is 15 residues long. CDR1 and CDR2 from the germline V gene are SGHTA and FQGNSA. The CDR3 sequence is CASSIGLAGNYEQYF. The CDR3 DNA reads TGTGCCAGCAGCATCGGACTAGCGGGTAACTACGAGCAGTACTTC.

This chain uses TRBV14 with TRBJ1-1; D is uncertain. The V end was cut by 2 bases, the J end by 5 bases, with 9 bases between. This CDR3 has 13 amino acids. Looked up from germline, CDR1 is SGHDN and CDR2 is FVKESK. CDR3 loop: CASSQNIFTEAFF. CDR3 sequence (DNA): TGTGCCAGCAGCCAAAACATATTTACTGAAGCTTTCTTT.

This chain links TRBV10-3 with TRBJ1-3; D ambiguous. Trimming stripped 3 bases from V and 0 bases from J, with 12 bases between. Per germline, CDR1 ENHRY and CDR2 SYGVKD. The CDR3 runs 16 residues. CDR3 residues: CAISDNGVTSGNTIYF. The CDR3 DNA is TGTGCCATCAGTGATAACGGGGTAACCTCTGGAAACACCATATATTTT.

Worth noting for this clone: One end of the junction does not line up with germline, which may come from a read error. The chain employs TRBV7-7 and TRBJ2-5; 7 nucleotides line up with TRBD2. This CDR3 is 13 amino acids long. Germline V CDR1 and CDR2: SSHAT, FNYEAQ (reference sequence). The CDR3 loop reads CASSSTSLETQYF. The CDR3, as DNA: TGTGCTAGCAGCTCGACTAGCTTAGAGACCCAGTACTTC. Combining the CDR3 with reference TRBV7-7 and TRBJ2-5 gives the whole variable domain GAGVSQSPRYKVTKRGQDVTLRCDPISSHATLYWYQQALGQGPEFLTYFNYEAQPDKSGLPSDRFSAERPEGSISTLTIQRTEQRDSAMYRCASSSTSLETQYFGPGTRLLVL.

The genes are TRBV7-2 and TRBJ2-7; possible D gene TRBD1, 6 bases. CDR1 is SGHTA, CDR2 FQGNSA, per germline. This CDR3 has 16 amino acids. V was cut by 1 base and J by 4 bases, with 17 bases left in between. CDR3 protein: CASSLVRVRGAYEQYF. As DNA, the CDR3 is TGTGCCAGCAGCTTAGTCCGTGTCAGGGGTGCTTACGAGCAGTACTTC.

The V and J genes are TRBV7-3 and TRBJ2-1, with 12 bases lining up with TRBD2. Germline CDR1 SGHTA, CDR2 FQGTGA. Trimming removed 5 bases from V and 5 bases from J; junction bases left unmatched: 4. There are 15 residues in the CDR3. The CDR3 loop reads CASSLRLAGDNEQFF. The CDR3 DNA reads as TGTGCCAGCAGCCTACGACTAGCGGGAGACAATGAGCAGTTCTTC.

V and J are TRBV5-1 and TRBJ1-1; 11 nucleotides line up with TRBD1. The germline CDR1 and CDR2 sequences are SGHRS and YFSETQ. The V gene end was trimmed by 4 bases and the J gene end by 4 bases; junction bases not matched to a gene: 6. The CDR3 extends over 15 amino acids. The CDR3 protein is CASSKRDRGITEAFF. The CDR3 DNA reads as TGCGCCAGCAGCAAAAGGGACAGGGGGATCACTGAAGCTTTCTTT.

The V gene is TRBV29-1, the J gene TRBJ1-6; D possibly corresponds to TRBD1 (5 bases). V gave up 5 bases and J gave up 8 bases, with 16 bases separating them. CDR3 length: 14 residues. Germline V gene sequence: CDR1 SQVTM, CDR2 ANQGSEA. The CDR3 DNA is TGCAGCGTTTCGGGGGATGGCATTGATTCACCCCTCCACTTT. Encoded protein: CSVSGDGIDSPLHF.

The chain joins TRBV7-6 to TRBJ2-1; 7 bases match TRBD2. V was clipped by 1 base and J by 0 bases; unmatched bases: 6. Germline V gene data show CDR1 as SGHVS and CDR2 as FNYEAQ. The length of the CDR3 is 17 residues. The CDR3: CASSLGASGSSYNEQFF. The CDR3 DNA reads as TGTGCCAGCAGCTTAGGGGCTAGCGGAAGCTCCTACAATGAGCAGTTCTTC.

The V and J genes are TRBV6-1 and TRBJ1-2, with a possible D match to TRBD1 (5 bases). This CDR3 region has 15 residues. Between the trimmed V and J ends, which lost 2 bases and 0 bases, there was a span of 10 bases. In germline, CDR1 is MNHNS, CDR2 SASEGT. The CDR3 loop is CASSERQHTNYGYTF. In DNA form, the CDR3 reads TGTGCCAGCAGTGAACGACAGCACACTAACTATGGCTACACCTTC.

This chain connects TRBV7-2 to TRBJ1-6; D not certain. The CDR3 loop spans 16 amino acids. The germline V and J ends were trimmed by 2 bases and 2 bases, with 10 bases remaining between them. CDR1 and CDR2 from the germline V gene are SGHTA and FQGNSA. CDR3 nucleotides: TGTGCCAGCAGCTTAAGAGGGTCAGCCTATAATTCACCCCTCCACTTT. This translates into CASSLRGSAYNSPLHF. The whole variable domain, remainder taken from reference TRBV7-2 and TRBJ1-6, is GAGVSQSPSNKVTEKGKDVELRCDPISGHTALYWYRQSLGQGLEFLIYFQGNSAPDKSGLPSDRFSAERTGGSVSTLTIQRTQQEDSAVYLCASSLRGSAYNSPLHFGNGTRLTVT.

The chain links TRBV9 to TRBJ2-7, with TRBD1 as a possible D gene (5 bases). This CDR3 contains 14 residues. Germline V gene lookup returns CDR1 SGDLS and CDR2 YYNGEE. V gave up 4 bases and J gave up 0 bases, with 11 bases separating them. The chain's CDR3 is CASSRATDSYEQYF. In nucleotides, the CDR3 is TGTGCCAGCAGCCGAGCGACAGACTCCTACGAGCAGTACTTC.